This is a list of T cell receptor beta chains from one sample in a study of blood T cell repertoires in COVID-19. Sequencing used immunoSEQ multiplex PCR; TCRdb keeps in-frame clones, though not all of them. The data show about 140,000 clones, roughly 84% seen once. The material sequenced was PBMCs or T cells enriched from blood (not recorded which). All receptors derive from a man aged 40-50 years with acute COVID-19. The CDR3 runs from the conserved cysteine through the conserved F or W. D genes are given only for firm matches. Clone size appears in some rows only: once, few, many, or a class for an expanded clone.

CDR3 DNA,CDR3 protein,D gene,CDR3 length,J gene,clone size,V gene
TGTGCCAGCGGGGGAGGGACTAAGAGGGAAAAACTGTTTTTT,CASGGGTKREKLFF,NA,14,TRBJ1-4,NA,TRBV28
TGTGCCAGCAGTTTACGGAAGGGGTCTTTAGGGGAGCAGTTCTTC,CASSLRKGSLGEQFF,NA,15,TRBJ2-1,NA,TRBV3-1/TRBV3-2
TGTGCCTGGACCATAGGGGGGGTAATGAATGGCTACACCTTC,CAWTIGGVMNGYTF,NA,14,TRBJ1-2,NA,TRBV30
TGTGCCAGCAGCTTTCAAAGGGGGGAGCAGTACTTC,CASSFQRGEQYF,NA,12,TRBJ2-7,once,TRBV7-2
TGTGCCAGCAGCCCCCGTCAACCGGGACAGGGTTTATATGAGCAGTTCTTC,CASSPRQPGQGLYEQFF,TRBD1,17,TRBJ2-1,NA,TRBV9
TGTGCCAGCAGTTATGGTCCGACAGGGTTTGGAGGCTACACCTTC,CASSYGPTGFGGYTF,TRBD1,15,TRBJ1-2,once,TRBV6-5
TGTGCCAGCAGACGTTTTCGGGGCACAGATACGCAGTATTTT,CASRRFRGTDTQYF,NA,14,TRBJ2-3,few,TRBV28
TGCAGTGCCCTACCCACAGATACGCAGTATTTT,CSALPTDTQYF,NA,11,TRBJ2-3,few,TRBV20-1
TGTGCCAGCAGGATCCAGAGGACCGGGGAGCTGTTTTTT,CASRIQRTGELFF,NA,13,TRBJ2-2,NA,TRBV28
TGTGCCAGCAGCCAAGTCGGGACAGGGGGAAGGAGTGAGCAGTTCTTC,CASSQVGTGGRSEQFF,TRBD1,16,TRBJ2-1,NA,TRBV4-2
TGTGCCAGCAGCTTAAGCCGAAGACTAGCGGGAGTCACAGATACGCAGTATTTT,CASSLSRRLAGVTDTQYF,TRBD2,18,TRBJ2-3,once,TRBV7-9
TGTGCCAGCAGCAACAGGGACGCTCGAGAGACCCAGTACTTC,CASSNRDARETQYF,NA,14,TRBJ2-5,NA,TRBV6-2/TRBV6-3
TGTGCCACCAGTGATGGTAGCGGGGGGGAAACAGATACGCAGTATTTT,CATSDGSGGETDTQYF,TRBD2,16,TRBJ2-3,NA,TRBV24-1
TGCGCCAGCAGCCAAGAAGCGGAATACGAGCAGTACTTC,CASSQEAEYEQYF,NA,13,TRBJ2-7,NA,TRBV4-3
TGTGCCAGCAGCTCAGGCGGGATAATCAACGAGCAGTACTTC,CASSSGGIINEQYF,NA,14,TRBJ2-7,NA,TRBV5-6
TGTGCCAGCAGCCAATTCGAGGAGGGCTACACCTTC,CASSQFEEGYTF,NA,12,TRBJ1-2,NA,TRBV3-1/TRBV3-2
TGCAGCTTTCGGGGGGGCTCAGATACGCAGTATTTT,CSFRGGSDTQYF,TRBD2,12,TRBJ2-3,few,TRBV29-1
TGCAGTGAGACCTCTAGCGATACGCAGTATTTT,CSETSSDTQYF,NA,11,TRBJ2-3,NA,TRBV20-1
TGTGCCAGCACCCCTGAGGGAGGGACGAACACCGGGGAGCTGTTTTTT,CASTPEGGTNTGELFF,TRBD2,16,TRBJ2-2,NA,TRBV2
TGTGCCAGCATCCCGGGGATTGTTCTCTACGAGCAGTACTTC,CASIPGIVLYEQYF,NA,14,TRBJ2-7,NA,TRBV6-6
TGTGCCAGCAGTTTACCCGGCGGGCGATCCTACGAGCAGTACTTC,CASSLPGGRSYEQYF,NA,15,TRBJ2-7,NA,TRBV28